This T cell receptor (beta chain) was sequenced in a study of cytomegalovirus exposure and HLA in healthy donors. PCR involved 60 Vbeta and 13 Jbeta primers. Libraries were prepared by immunoSEQ multiplex PCR; TCRdb keeps only in-frame clonotypes and omits some of them. The data hold about 60,000 clones, with approximately 80% observed a single time. CDR1 and CDR2 (germline): SGHVS, FNYEAQ. The CDR3 has 12 residues. V gave up 2 bases and J gave up 8 bases, with 7 bases separating them. What was sequenced was PBMCs. The clonotype was recovered from a woman between 40 and 55 years old in good health and CMV-seropositive. The chain has TRBV7-6 and TRBJ2-1; D ambiguous. This CDR3 is CASSLSVHEQFF. The CDR3, as DNA: TGTGCCAGCAGCTTATCGGTGCATGAGCAGTTCTTC.